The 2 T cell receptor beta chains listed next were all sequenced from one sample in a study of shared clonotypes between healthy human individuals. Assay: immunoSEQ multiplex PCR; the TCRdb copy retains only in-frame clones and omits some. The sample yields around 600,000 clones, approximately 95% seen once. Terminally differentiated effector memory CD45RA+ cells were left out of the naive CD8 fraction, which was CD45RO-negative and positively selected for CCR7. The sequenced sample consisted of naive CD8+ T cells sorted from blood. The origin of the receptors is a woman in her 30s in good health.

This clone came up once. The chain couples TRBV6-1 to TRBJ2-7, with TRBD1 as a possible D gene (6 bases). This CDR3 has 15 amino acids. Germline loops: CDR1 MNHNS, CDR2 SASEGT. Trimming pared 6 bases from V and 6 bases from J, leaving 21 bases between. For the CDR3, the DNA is TGTGCCAGCAGCTATCCGATACTACAGGGCTCCGAGCAGTACTTC. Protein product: CASSYPILQGSEQYF.

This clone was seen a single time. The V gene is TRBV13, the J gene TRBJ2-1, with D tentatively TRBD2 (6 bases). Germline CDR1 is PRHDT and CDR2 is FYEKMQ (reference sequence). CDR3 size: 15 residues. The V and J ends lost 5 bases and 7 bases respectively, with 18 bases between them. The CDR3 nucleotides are TGTGCCAGCAGCCCCCCAGGGCGGGATAGAAATGAGCAGTTCTTC. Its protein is CASSPPGRDRNEQFF. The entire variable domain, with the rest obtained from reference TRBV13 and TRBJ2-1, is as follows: AAGVIQSPRHLIKEKRETATLKCYPIPRHDTVYWYQQGPGQDPQFLISFYEKMQSDKGSIPDRFSAQQFSDYHSELNMSSLELGDSALYFCASSPPGRDRNEQFFGPGTRLTVL.